This record concerns one T cell receptor (beta chain) sequence. The sample comes from a study of T cell responses to AZD1222 COVID-19 vaccine. Unmatched junction bases numbered 2, after V lost 8 bases and J lost 1 base. The CDR3 loop spans 13 amino acids. In germline, CDR1 is SGHAT, CDR2 FQNNGV. Repertoires were generated with immunoSEQ multiplex PCR, while TCRdb's copy carries only in-frame clones and drops some. The table has under 200,000 clones, 87% seen once. The starting material was peripheral blood, obtained 28 days after the second AZD1222 dose. The gene calls are TRBV11-2 and TRBJ1-1; 9 bases are a match to TRBD1. This TCR derives from an adult who received the AZD1222 COVID-19 vaccine. The CDR3 DNA reads as TGTGCCAGCGGGGACAGGGCGAACACTGAAGCTTTCTTT. Its translation: CASGDRANTEAFF.